This TCR beta chain originates from a study of cytomegalovirus exposure and HLA in healthy donors. Here immunoSEQ multiplex PCR was the method, and the copy in TCRdb shows in-frame clones only, minus some. The table lists roughly 200,000 clones, around 81% of them singletons. The V gene's germline CDR1 is MNHEY and CDR2 SMNVEV (reference sequence). V dropped 2 bases and J dropped 9; count of bases not matched to a gene: 17. This CDR3 spans 18 amino acids. The sequence came from a woman in her late teens or twenties in good health and CMV-seropositive. This rearrangement joins TRBV27 to TRBJ2-1; 9 bases map to TRBD1. What was sequenced was PBMCs. As DNA, the CDR3 is TGTGCCAGCAGTTTAAGCAGCGGAGACAGGGGGTTTTTCGTTGAGCAGTTCTTC. It is translated as CASSLSSGDRGFFVEQFF.